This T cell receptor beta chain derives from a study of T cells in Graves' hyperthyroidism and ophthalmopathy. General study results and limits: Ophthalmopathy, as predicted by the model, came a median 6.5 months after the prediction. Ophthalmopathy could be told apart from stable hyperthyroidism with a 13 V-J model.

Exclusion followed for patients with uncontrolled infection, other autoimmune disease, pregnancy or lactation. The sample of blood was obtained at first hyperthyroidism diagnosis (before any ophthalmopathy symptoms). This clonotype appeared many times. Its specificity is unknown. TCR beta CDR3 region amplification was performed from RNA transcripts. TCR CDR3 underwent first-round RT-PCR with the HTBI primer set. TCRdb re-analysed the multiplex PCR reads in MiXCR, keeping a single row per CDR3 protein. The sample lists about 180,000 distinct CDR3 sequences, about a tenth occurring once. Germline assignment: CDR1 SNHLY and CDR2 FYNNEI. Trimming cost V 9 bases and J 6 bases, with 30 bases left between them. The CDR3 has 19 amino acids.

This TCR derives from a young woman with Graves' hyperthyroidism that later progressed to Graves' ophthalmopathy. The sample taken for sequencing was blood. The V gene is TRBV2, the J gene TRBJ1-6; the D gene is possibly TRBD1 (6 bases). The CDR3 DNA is TGTGCCAGACCGAACAGGGATGGGGTCTTAGGGTTAACTAATTCACCCCTCCACTTT. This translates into CARPNRDGVLGLTNSPLHF.